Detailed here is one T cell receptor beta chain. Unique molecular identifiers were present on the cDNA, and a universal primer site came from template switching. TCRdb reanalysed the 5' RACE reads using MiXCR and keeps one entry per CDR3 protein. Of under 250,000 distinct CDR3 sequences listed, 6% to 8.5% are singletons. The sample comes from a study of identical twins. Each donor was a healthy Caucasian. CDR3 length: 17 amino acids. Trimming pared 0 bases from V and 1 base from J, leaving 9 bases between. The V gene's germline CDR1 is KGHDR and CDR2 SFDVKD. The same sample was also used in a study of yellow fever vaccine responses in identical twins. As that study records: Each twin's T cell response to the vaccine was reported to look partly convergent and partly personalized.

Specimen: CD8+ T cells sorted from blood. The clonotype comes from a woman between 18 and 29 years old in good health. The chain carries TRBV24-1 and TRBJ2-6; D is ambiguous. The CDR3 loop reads CATSDLDGPSGANVLTF. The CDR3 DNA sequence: TGTGCCACCAGTGATTTGGACGGACCGTCTGGGGCCAACGTCCTGACTTTC.